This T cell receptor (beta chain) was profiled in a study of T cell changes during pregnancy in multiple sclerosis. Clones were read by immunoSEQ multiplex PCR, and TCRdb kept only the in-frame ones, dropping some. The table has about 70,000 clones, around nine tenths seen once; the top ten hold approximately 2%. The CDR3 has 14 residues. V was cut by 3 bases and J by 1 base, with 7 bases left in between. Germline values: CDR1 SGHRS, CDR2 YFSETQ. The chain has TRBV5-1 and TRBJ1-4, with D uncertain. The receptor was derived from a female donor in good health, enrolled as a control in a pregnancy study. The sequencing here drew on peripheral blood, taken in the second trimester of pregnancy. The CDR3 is CASSSGRTNEKLFF. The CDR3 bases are TGCGCCAGCAGCTCTGGGCGAACTAATGAAAAACTGTTTTTT.